What follows describes a single T cell receptor beta chain. Germline values: CDR1 MDHEN, CDR2 SYDVKM. V was cut by 5 bases and J by 6 bases, with 16 bases left in between. This CDR3 is built from 15 residues. These data are taken from a study of T cell changes during pregnancy in multiple sclerosis. The assay was immunoSEQ multiplex PCR, and TCRdb's table has in-frame clones only and misses some. The table has some 23,000 clones, 70% to 90% seen once; the top ten hold approximately 1.2%. V usage is TRBV28 and J usage is TRBJ1-4; D unclear. This TCR derives from a female donor in good health, enrolled as a control in a pregnancy study. The sample consisted of CD4+ T cells from peripheral blood mononuclear cells, taken in the first trimester of pregnancy. The CDR3 loop reads CASSGPGSDDEKLFF. DNA for the CDR3: TGTGCCAGCAGTGGCCCGGGGTCAGACGATGAAAAACTGTTTTTT.